The 9 T cell receptor beta chains presented below share a single source sample, sequenced in a study of T cell responses to AZD1222 COVID-19 vaccine. Profiled with immunoSEQ multiplex PCR; TCRdb holds only in-frame clones, not every one. The sample holds over 65,000 clones, 80% to 90% seen once. The sequencing used peripheral blood, collected on day 0 of AZD1222 vaccination. The receptors here all came from an adult in good health.

J is TRBJ1-1 and V is TRBV7-9; no clear D. There are 10 residues in the CDR3. Between the trimmed V and J ends, which lost 4 bases and 13 bases, there was a span of 10 bases. Germline-derived CDR1 and CDR2 are SEHNR and FQNEAQ (reference sequence). CDR3 region: CASSWEDSFF. The DNA for the CDR3 is TGTGCCAGCAGCTGGGAAGATAGTTTCTTT.

This chain connects TRBV27 to TRBJ2-3; the match to TRBD1 covers 7 bases. CDR1 is MNHEY and CDR2 is SMNVEV in the germline V gene (reference sequence). V lost 5 bases, J lost 2 bases, and 10 bases stayed unmatched. The CDR3 contains 16 residues. CDR3 protein: CASSPNRGWFTDTQYF. The CDR3 DNA reads as TGTGCCAGCAGTCCCAACAGGGGTTGGTTCACAGATACGCAGTATTTT.

In its sample, this clone was seen a few times. CDR3 DNA sequence: TGTGCCAGCAGCCAAAGCCGGGACAGGGTTCGGGAGACCCAGTACTTC. It codes for CASSQSRDRVRETQYF. This chain uses TRBV14 with TRBJ2-5, with 9 positions matching TRBD1. Losses at the gene ends were 2 bases for V and 5 bases for J; bases not matched to a gene: 9. This CDR3 has 16 residues. Germline V gene data show CDR1 as SGHDN and CDR2 as FVKESK. Combining the CDR3 with reference TRBV14 and TRBJ2-5 gives the whole variable domain EAGVTQFPSHSVIEKGQTVTLRCDPISGHDNLYWYRRVMGKEIKFLLHFVKESKQDESGMPNNRFLAERTGGTYSTLKVQPAELEDSGVYFCASSQSRDRVRETQYFGPGTRLLVL.

DNA for the CDR3: TGTGCCAGCAGCGAGTTCCAGGACCATTATGGCTACACCTTC. Translated: CASSEFQDHYGYTF. This chain links TRBV7-2 with TRBJ1-2; D is undetermined. The germline gives CDR1 SGHTA, CDR2 FQGNSA. The CDR3 has 14 residues. V was trimmed by 5 bases and J by 5 bases, leaving 15 bases between them.

This clone was recorded a few times. Its ends do not fully match the called genes, so a read error is possible. The V call is TRBV7-6, the J call TRBJ1-6; 9 nucleotides align to TRBD1. The CDR3 sequence is 15 residues long. CDR1 SGHVS and CDR2 FNYEAQ come from the germline V gene. The DNA of the CDR3 is TGTGCCAGCAGTTTAGGACAGGGGAGGCATTCACCCCTCCACTTT. Its translation is CASSLGQGRHSPLHF.

This chain connects TRBV7-2 to TRBJ1-4; 7 positions match TRBD1. Germline CDR1 SGHTA, CDR2 FQGNSA. The CDR3 covers 14 residues. The junction had 4 bases not matched to a gene; V was cut back by 5 bases and J by 4 bases. This chain's CDR3 is CASSRDRFNEKLFF. DNA for the CDR3: TGTGCCAGCAGCCGGGACAGATTTAATGAAAAACTGTTTTTT.

The gene calls are TRBV6-6 and TRBJ1-5; maybe TRBD1 (6 bases). The length of the CDR3 is 15 residues. Deletions cut 7 bases from V and 4 bases from J, with 17 bases between. Looked up from germline, CDR1 is MNHNY and CDR2 is SVGAGI (reference sequence). This CDR3 is CASNRDSGSNQPQHF. The CDR3, as DNA: TGTGCCAGCAACAGGGACTCCGGGAGTAATCAGCCCCAGCATTTT.

The V gene is TRBV5-1, the J gene TRBJ1-5; 7 bases agree with TRBD1. Germline loops: CDR1 SGHRS, CDR2 YFSETQ. This CDR3 has 14 residues. V was pared by 3 bases and J by 7 bases, with 7 bases of the junction left unmatched. The CDR3 loop is CASSSGQQGQPQHF. Written as DNA, the CDR3 is TGCGCCAGCAGCTCGGGACAGCAGGGGCAGCCCCAGCATTTT.

The CDR3 reads CASSQEALFPGREETDTQYF. The CDR3 DNA sequence: TGTGCCAGCAGCCAAGAAGCCCTGTTTCCGGGGCGGGAGGAGACAGATACGCAGTATTTT. The chain employs TRBV3-1 (or the pseudogene TRBV3-2) and TRBJ2-3; 8 bases fit TRBD2. This CDR3 comprises 20 residues. The V and J ends lost 0 bases and 3 bases, in that order; junction bases with no gene match: 17. From germline, CDR1 is LGHDT and CDR2 YNNKEL (reference sequence).